These 27 T cell receptor beta chains came from one sample sequenced in a study of shared clonotypes between healthy human individuals. The method was immunoSEQ multiplex PCR; TCRdb's version includes in-frame clones alone and lacks a portion of them. The sample carries some 1.1 million clones, approximately 80% recorded once. The sequencing input was memory CD4+ T cells from PBMCs. Subset in this sample: CD45RA-negative fraction. These receptors came from a man aged 18 to 29 in good health. Some clones in this sample may be carry-over from other donors' samples.

V and J are TRBV30 and TRBJ1-1, with D tentatively TRBD1 (6 bases). V was trimmed by 3 bases and J by 6 bases, leaving 14 bases between them. The CDR3 is 13 residues long. Germline values: CDR1 GTSNPN, CDR2 SVGIG (reference sequence). CDR3 in DNA: TGTGCCTGGAGGGACAGTGTATGGGCTGAAGCTTTCTTT. Translated: CAWRDSVWAEAFF.

This clone was observed a single time. The chain uses TRBV6-1 and TRBJ1-2; D not resolved. Between the trimmed V and J ends, which lost 5 bases and 4 bases, there was a span of 8 bases. This CDR3 comprises 12 residues. Germline V CDR1 and CDR2: MNHNS, SASEGT. CDR3 nucleotide sequence: TGTGCCAGCAGTAGGGAGGTCTATGGCTACACCTTC. Amino acids: CASSREVYGYTF.

DNA of the CDR3: TGTGCCAGCAGTTCCCTCGACAGGCCTGCCACCTTC. Its protein product is CASSSLDRPATF. The chain couples TRBV28 to TRBJ1-2; maybe TRBD1 (6 bases). V lost 4 bases to trimming and J lost 13 bases, with 16 bases between them. The germline V gene has CDR1 MDHEN and CDR2 SYDVKM. This CDR3 spans 12 amino acids.

The rearrangement uses TRBV30 and TRBJ2-1, with TRBD2 matching 15 bases. Germline-derived CDR1 and CDR2 are GTSNPN and SVGIG (reference sequence). The CDR3 has 18 amino acids. Trimming cost V 2 bases and J 7 bases; bases outside gene matches: 12. The CDR3 sequence: CAWSLTGLAGGVNNEQFF. The CDR3 DNA is TGTGCCTGGAGTCTTACGGGACTAGCGGGAGGTGTCAATAATGAGCAGTTCTTC.

The chain has TRBV4-1 and TRBJ1-2; D uncertain. CDR1 MGHRA and CDR2 YSYEKL come from the germline V gene. The CDR3 runs to 11 residues. Trimming shortened V by 7 bases and J by 6 bases, and 9 bases separated the two germline ends. Here the CDR3 DNA reads TGCGCCAGCAACTCTGGGGATGGCTACACCTTC. It yields the protein CASNSGDGYTF.

J is TRBJ2-4 and V is TRBV29-1; D perhaps matches TRBD2 (5 bases). There are 14 residues in the CDR3. The ends were cut back, 6 bases at V and 8 bases at J, with 20 bases in the middle. The V gene's germline CDR1 is SQVTM and CDR2 ANQGSEA. CDR3: CSVGRDTSGDIQYF. CDR3 DNA sequence: TGCAGCGTAGGACGGGATACTAGTGGAGACATTCAGTACTTC.

This clone has ten or more counts. V gene TRBV13 combines with J gene TRBJ1-2; D remains ambiguous. Germline CDR1 is PRHDT and CDR2 is FYEKMQ (reference sequence). V was clipped by 5 bases and J by 5 bases, with 9 bases between them. The CDR3 sequence is 12 residues long. CDR3 sequence reads: CASSAPGYGYTF. DNA for the CDR3: TGTGCCAGCAGCGCTCCCGGTTATGGCTACACCTTC.

The chain couples TRBV4-1 to TRBJ2-2, with 8 positions matching TRBD2. J gave up 0 bases and V 4 bases, and 10 bases lay outside the gene matches. The CDR3 length is 18 residues. Germline V gives CDR1 MGHRA, CDR2 YSYEKL. In DNA, the CDR3 is TGCGCCAGCAGCCTCCACCCTACTAGCGGCGCGAACACCGGGGAGCTGTTTTTT. The encoded protein is CASSLHPTSGANTGELFF.

The chain has TRBV9 and TRBJ2-3; 9 bases map to TRBD2. CDR3 length equals 17 residues. J lost 8 bases, V lost 4 bases, and 17 bases had no gene match. The germline V gene has CDR1 SGDLS and CDR2 YYNGEE. CDR3 sequence (DNA): TGTGCCAGCAGCCCCAGGGGTAGCGGGAGACTCATATCTACGCAGTATTTT. It specifies CASSPRGSGRLISTQYF.

This clone showed up just once. The rearrangement joins TRBV5-1 to TRBJ2-7; D uncertain. The CDR3 consists of 16 residues. Germline assignment: CDR1 SGHRS and CDR2 YFSETQ. V was shortened by 0 bases and J by 9 bases, with 22 bases between the two germline ends. DNA of the CDR3: TGCGCCAGCAGCTTGGGATTAACGGCATCGCCATATACGCAGTACTTC. This codes for CASSLGLTASPYTQYF.

The chain uses TRBV5-1 and TRBJ2-2, with 8 nucleotides matching TRBD1. CDR3 length: 13 amino acids. CDR1 SGHRS and CDR2 YFSETQ come from the germline V gene. The J segment lost 6 bases and the V segment lost 4 bases, leaving 2 bases of the junction unmatched. The CDR3 here is CASSIQGAGELFF. The CDR3, as DNA: TGCGCCAGCAGCATACAGGGGGCCGGGGAGCTGTTTTTT.

The V call is TRBV30, the J call TRBJ2-1; 14 bases match TRBD2. The CDR3 contains 15 residues. Germline V gene sequence: CDR1 GTSNPN, CDR2 SVGIG (reference sequence). V dropped 2 bases and J dropped 4; count of bases not matched to a gene: 1. CDR3 sequence (DNA): TGTGCCTGGAGTAGACTAGCGGGAGGGTACAATGAGCAGTTCTTC. Its translation: CAWSRLAGGYNEQFF. Full variable domain (rest looked up from reference TRBV30 and TRBJ2-1): SQTIHQWPATLVQPVGSPLSLECTVEGTSNPNLYWYRQAAGRGLQLLFYSVGIGQISSEVPQNLSASRPQDRQFILSSKKLLLSDSGFYLCAWSRLAGGYNEQFFGPGTRLTVL.

Turning to this clone: Possible read error: a much larger clone is one base away. Other DNA sequences of this sample code for an identical CDR3. V gene TRBV7-9 combines with J gene TRBJ2-5; unclear D gene. The CDR3 loop spans 12 amino acids. With 0 bases removed from V and 5 bases from J, the gap between germline ends came to 4 bases. Germline values: CDR1 SEHNR, CDR2 FQNEAQ (reference sequence). The CDR3 sequence is CASSLAGETQYF. Here the CDR3 DNA reads TGTGCCAGCAGCTTAGCAGGGGAGACCCAGTACTTC.

This chain links TRBV5-4 with TRBJ2-3, with TRBD2 identical over 7 bases. Germline-derived CDR1 and CDR2 are SGHNT and YYREEE (reference sequence). CDR3 length equals 14 residues. J lost 4 bases, V lost 2 bases, and 4 bases had no gene match. CDR3 sequence (DNA): TGTGCCAGCAGCTTCGCGGGAGTGGCAGATACGCAGTATTTT. Translated: CASSFAGVADTQYF.

This clone was counted only a few times. The chain employs TRBV7-2 and TRBJ2-1, with TRBD2 as a possible D gene (7 bases). The germline gives CDR1 SGHTA, CDR2 FQGNSA. Trimming left V 1 base short and J 4 bases short, with 14 bases between. This CDR3 contains 16 residues. CDR3 sequence reads: CASSLVAGAEYNEQFF. The DNA of the CDR3 is TGTGCCAGCAGCTTAGTTGCGGGGGCGGAGTACAATGAGCAGTTCTTC. Full variable domain (remainder filled in from reference TRBV7-2 and TRBJ2-1): GAGVSQSPSNKVTEKGKDVELRCDPISGHTALYWYRQSLGQGLEFLIYFQGNSAPDKSGLPSDRFSAERTGGSVSTLTIQRTQQEDSAVYLCASSLVAGAEYNEQFFGPGTRLTVL.

This chain joins TRBV11-2 and TRBJ2-1; D ambiguous. V lost 7 bases to trimming and J lost 0 bases, with 13 bases between them. In germline, CDR1 is SGHAT, CDR2 FQNNGV. The CDR3 totals 15 residues. The CDR3 bases are TGTGCCAGCACTAAGGGCCCGAGCTCCTACAATGAGCAGTTCTTC. It codes for CASTKGPSSYNEQFF.

The chain recombines TRBV18 with TRBJ2-3; TRBD2 might be the D (6 bases). The CDR3 length is 18 residues. In germline, CDR1 is KGHSH, CDR2 LQKENI. Trimming left V 1 base short and J 0 bases short, with 17 bases between. The CDR3 loop is CASSPRRERPSSTDTQYF. The CDR3 DNA reads as TGTGCCAGCTCACCACGGAGGGAGCGACCCTCTAGCACAGATACGCAGTATTTT. The full variable domain, its missing parts supplied by reference TRBV18 and TRBJ2-3, is NAGVMQNPRHLVRRRGQEARLRCSPMKGHSHVYWYRQLPEEGLKFMVYLQKENIIDESGMPKERFSAEFPKEGPSILRIQQVVRGDSAAYFCASSPRRERPSSTDTQYFGPGTRLTVL.

This clone was counted between two and nine times. This sequence joins TRBV7-9 and TRBJ1-4, with 7 bases matching TRBD1. There are 12 residues in the CDR3. The germline gives CDR1 SEHNR, CDR2 FQNEAQ (reference sequence). V dropped 7 bases and J dropped 8; count of bases not matched to a gene: 4. CDR3: CASTLRGEKLFF. The CDR3 nucleotides read TGTGCCAGCACCCTCAGGGGGGAAAAACTGTTTTTT.

This chain joins TRBV6-1 and TRBJ1-4, with a weak D call TRBD1 (6 bases). Trimming pared 6 bases from V and 5 bases from J, leaving 16 bases between. The CDR3 consists of 15 residues. The germline V gene has CDR1 MNHNS and CDR2 SASEGT. CDR3 DNA sequence: TGTGCCAGCAGGTTCGGGGGCTCCCCCAATGAAAAACTGTTTTTT. Its translation: CASRFGGSPNEKLFF.

CDR3 nucleotides: TGCGCCAGCAGCTTGGGAAGGGGCCTCCGAGTCACCGGGGAGCTGTTTTTT. Translation gives CASSLGRGLRVTGELFF. This sequence joins TRBV5-1 and TRBJ2-2; TRBD1 might be the D (5 bases). Germline assignment: CDR1 SGHRS and CDR2 YFSETQ. Deletions cut 0 bases from V and 4 bases from J, with 16 bases between. This CDR3 region has 17 residues.

The genes are TRBV19 and TRBJ2-7, with D possibly called TRBD1 or TRBD2 (5 bases each). V was clipped by 5 bases and J by 3 bases, with 20 bases between them. The germline CDR1 and CDR2 sequences are LNHDA and SQIVND (reference sequence). The CDR3 is 16 amino acids. The CDR3, as DNA: TGTGCCAGTAGTCCGTATCCGGGACGGGCCCTCTACGAGCAGTACTTC. This encodes CASSPYPGRALYEQYF.

Concerning this clone itself: The sample contains more than one DNA sequence encoding this CDR3. The chain links TRBV29-1 to TRBJ1-1; no firm D call. CDR1 and CDR2 from the germline V gene are SQVTM and ANQGSEA. This CDR3 region has 15 residues. The V end was cut by 4 bases, the J end by 0 bases, with 15 bases between. The CDR3 reads CSVAAGWGMNTEAFF. The CDR3 DNA reads TGCAGCGTTGCAGCCGGGTGGGGTATGAACACTGAAGCTTTCTTT.

The J gene is TRBJ1-3, the V gene TRBV11-3; D unclear. The V gene lost 5 bases and the J gene lost 4 bases, with 9 bases spanning the gap. The CDR3 covers 13 residues. Germline values: CDR1 SGHNT, CDR2 YENEEA. CDR3 loop: CASSQSVGNTIYF. CDR3 in DNA: TGTGCCAGCAGCCAGAGCGTGGGAAACACCATATATTTT.

This clone showed up just a few times. This sequence joins TRBV27 and TRBJ2-1; D remains unclear. The CDR3 totals 17 residues. Germline V lookup: CDR1 MNHEY, CDR2 SMNVEV (reference sequence). V lost 2 bases to trimming and J lost 4 bases, with 18 bases between them. CDR3 in DNA: TGTGCCAGCAGTTTAGTCCATGGCAGCCAAGGGTACAATGAGCAGTTCTTC. The encoded protein is CASSLVHGSQGYNEQFF.

The chain links TRBV4-1 to TRBJ2-7, with 12 positions matching TRBD1. Germline values: CDR1 MGHRA, CDR2 YSYEKL. V lost 6 bases and J lost 2; bases outside the gene matches: 11. The CDR3 loop spans 17 amino acids. The CDR3 DNA is TGCGCCAGCAGGCGGGACAGGGGGCGGTCAAAAGCCTACGAGCAGTACTTC. Translating it yields CASRRDRGRSKAYEQYF.

The V gene is TRBV7-3, the J gene TRBJ1-1; 9 positions agree with TRBD1. The J segment lost 5 bases and the V segment lost 5 bases, leaving 9 bases of the junction unmatched. The CDR3 consists of 15 residues. CDR1 and CDR2 (germline): SGHTA, FQGTGA. CDR3 nucleotides: TGTGCCAGCAGCCCGGGACAGGGAGTAGGTACTGAAGCTTTCTTT. Translation gives CASSPGQGVGTEAFF. The variable domain in full, completed from reference TRBV7-3 and TRBJ1-1, reads GAGVSQTPSNKVTEKGKYVELRCDPISGHTALYWYRQSLGQGPEFLIYFQGTGAADDSGLPNDRFFAVRPEGSVSTLKIQRTERGDSAVYLCASSPGQGVGTEAFFGQGTRLTVV.

The chain recombines TRBV4-1 with TRBJ2-7, with 11 bases that match TRBD2. The germline gives CDR1 MGHRA, CDR2 YSYEKL. This CDR3 region has 15 residues. The ends lost 4 bases at V and 9 bases at J; junction bases unmatched: 11. CDR3 sequence reads: CASSLGSGRVYGQYF. CDR3 nucleotide sequence: TGCGCCAGCAGCCTTGGTAGCGGGAGGGTCTATGGGCAGTACTTC.